This T cell receptor (beta chain) came from a study of T cell repertoires in cytomegalovirus infection. A word on this clonotype: Its specificity is unknown.

TCRdb re-derived calls from the reads in MiXCR, one entry per CDR3 protein. The sample has hundreds of thousands of distinct CDR3 sequences, 30% to 40% seen once. Study-level findings and limits: Dominating the ex vivo response were TCR beta clonotypes that were CMV-specific and HLA-C-restricted.

This CDR3 contains 17 residues. Germline assignment: CDR1 SGHVS and CDR2 FQNEAQ. V was trimmed by 4 bases and J by 5 bases, leaving 23 bases between them. The sample consisted of cultured PBMCs, taken from culture after CMV antigen stimulation. This clonotype originated in a human donor in good health (CMV status not recorded). Some clones in this sample may be carry-over from other donors' samples. The rearrangement links TRBV7-8 to TRBJ1-1; possible D gene TRBD1, 6 bases. The CDR3 sequence is CASSSTWYSGGRTEAFF. The CDR3, as DNA: TGTGCCAGCAGCTCGACCTGGTATTCGGGGGGCAGGACTGAAGCTTTCTTT.